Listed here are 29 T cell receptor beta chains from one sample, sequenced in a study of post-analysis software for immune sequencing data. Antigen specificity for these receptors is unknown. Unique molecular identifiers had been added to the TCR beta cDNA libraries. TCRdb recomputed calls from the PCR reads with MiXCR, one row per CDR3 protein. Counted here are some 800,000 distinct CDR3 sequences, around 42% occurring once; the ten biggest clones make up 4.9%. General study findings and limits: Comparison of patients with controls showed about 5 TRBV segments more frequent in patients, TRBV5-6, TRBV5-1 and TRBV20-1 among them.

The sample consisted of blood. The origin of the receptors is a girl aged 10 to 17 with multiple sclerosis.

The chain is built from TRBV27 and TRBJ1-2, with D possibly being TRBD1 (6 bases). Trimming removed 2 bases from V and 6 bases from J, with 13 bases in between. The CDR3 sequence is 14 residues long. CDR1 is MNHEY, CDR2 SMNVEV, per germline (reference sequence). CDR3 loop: CASSLDWTVDGYTF. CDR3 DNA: TGTGCCAGCAGTTTAGATTGGACAGTAGATGGCTACACCTTC.

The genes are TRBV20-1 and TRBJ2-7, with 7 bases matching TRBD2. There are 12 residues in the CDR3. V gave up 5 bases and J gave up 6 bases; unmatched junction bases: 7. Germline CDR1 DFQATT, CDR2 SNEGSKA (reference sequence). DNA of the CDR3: TGCAGTGCTCACTGGGACTACACCGAGCAGTACTTC. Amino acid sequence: CSAHWDYTEQYF.

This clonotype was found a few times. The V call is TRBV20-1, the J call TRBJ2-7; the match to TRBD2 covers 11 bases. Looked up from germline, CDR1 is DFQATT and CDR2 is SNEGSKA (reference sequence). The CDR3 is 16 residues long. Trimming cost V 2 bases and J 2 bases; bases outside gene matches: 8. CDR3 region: CSARPPGLAGTYEQYF. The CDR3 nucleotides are TGCAGTGCTAGACCGCCCGGACTAGCGGGTACCTACGAGCAGTACTTC.

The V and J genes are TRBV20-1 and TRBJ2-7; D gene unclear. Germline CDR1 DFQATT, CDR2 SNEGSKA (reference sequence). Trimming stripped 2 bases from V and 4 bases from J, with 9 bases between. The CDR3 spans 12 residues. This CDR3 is CSARIGRYEQYF. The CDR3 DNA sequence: TGCAGTGCTAGAATAGGACGGTACGAGCAGTACTTC.

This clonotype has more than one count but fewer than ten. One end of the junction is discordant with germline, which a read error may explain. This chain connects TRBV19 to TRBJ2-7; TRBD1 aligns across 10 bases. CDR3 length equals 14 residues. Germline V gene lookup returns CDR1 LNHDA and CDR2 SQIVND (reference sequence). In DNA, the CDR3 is TGTGCTAGTAGTATAGCTTGGACAGGGGGCGAGCAGTACTTC. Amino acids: CASSIAWTGGEQYF.

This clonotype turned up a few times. The CDR3 protein is CATSRDRWGAPGETQYF. The CDR3 DNA reads TGTGCCACCAGCAGAGATCGTTGGGGGGCGCCAGGAGAGACCCAGTACTTC. V and J are TRBV15 and TRBJ2-5, with D possibly called TRBD1 or TRBD2 (6 bases each). Trimming took 0 bases from V and 4 from J, leaving 18 bases between them. The CDR3 extends over 17 amino acids. Looked up from germline, CDR1 is LNHNV and CDR2 is YYDKDF (reference sequence).

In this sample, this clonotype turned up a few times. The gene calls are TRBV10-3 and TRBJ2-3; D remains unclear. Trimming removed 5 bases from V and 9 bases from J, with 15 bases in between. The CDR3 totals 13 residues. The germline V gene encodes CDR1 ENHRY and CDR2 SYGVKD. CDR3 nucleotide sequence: TGTGCCATCAGTTCGCAGGACCGTGGGACGCAGTATTTT. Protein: CAISSQDRGTQYF.

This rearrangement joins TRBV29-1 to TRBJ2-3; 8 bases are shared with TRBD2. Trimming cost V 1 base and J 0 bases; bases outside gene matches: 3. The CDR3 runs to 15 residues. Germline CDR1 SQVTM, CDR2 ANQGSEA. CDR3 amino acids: CSVEGSSGSTDTQYF. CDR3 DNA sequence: TGCAGCGTTGAAGGTTCTAGCGGGAGCACAGATACGCAGTATTTT.

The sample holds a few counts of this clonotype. The DNA of the CDR3 is TGTGCCAGCAGCCCCCAAGGGGTCTTCACAGATACGCAGTATTTT. This codes for CASSPQGVFTDTQYF. The J gene is TRBJ2-3, the V gene TRBV12-3 or TRBV12-4, with a weak D call TRBD1 (5 bases). V shed 6 bases and J shed 2 bases, with 15 bases lying between them. The CDR3 sequence is 15 residues long.

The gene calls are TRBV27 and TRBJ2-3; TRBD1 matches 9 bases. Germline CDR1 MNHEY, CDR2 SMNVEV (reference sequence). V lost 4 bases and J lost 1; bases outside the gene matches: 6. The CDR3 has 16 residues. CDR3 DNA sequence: TGTGCCAGCAGTTCTGGGACAGGGCGGGGCACAGATACGCAGTATTTT. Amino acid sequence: CASSSGTGRGTDTQYF.

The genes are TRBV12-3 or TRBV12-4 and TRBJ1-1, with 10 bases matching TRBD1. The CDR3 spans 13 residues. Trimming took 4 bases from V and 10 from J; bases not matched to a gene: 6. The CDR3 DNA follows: TGTGCCAGCAGTTCCCGACAGGGGGCAAGAGCTTTCTTT. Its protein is CASSSRQGARAFF.

For the CDR3, the DNA is TGTGCCAGCAGCGTAGCCATAAGCGGGAGTATGTACGAGCAGTACTTC. It translates to CASSVAISGSMYEQYF. This chain uses TRBV9 with TRBJ2-5, with 8 bases identical to TRBD2. The DNA end lines up better with TRBJ2-7; the J call may be wrong. The CDR3 is 16 amino acids. CDR1 is SGDLS and CDR2 is YYNGEE in the germline V gene.

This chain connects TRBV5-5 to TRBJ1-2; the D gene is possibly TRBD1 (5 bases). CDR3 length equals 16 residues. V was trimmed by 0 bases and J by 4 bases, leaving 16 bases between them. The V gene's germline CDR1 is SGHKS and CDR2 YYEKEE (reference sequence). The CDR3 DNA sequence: TGTGCCAGCAGCTTGGGCCACCGGGACTGGATCTATGGCTACACCTTC. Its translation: CASSLGHRDWIYGYTF.

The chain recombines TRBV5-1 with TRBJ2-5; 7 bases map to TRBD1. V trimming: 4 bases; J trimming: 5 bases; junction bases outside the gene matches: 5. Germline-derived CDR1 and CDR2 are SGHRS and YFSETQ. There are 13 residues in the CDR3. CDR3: CASSETGWETQYF. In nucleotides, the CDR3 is TGCGCCAGCAGCGAGACAGGGTGGGAGACCCAGTACTTC. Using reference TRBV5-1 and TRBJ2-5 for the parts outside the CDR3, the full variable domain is KAGVTQTPRYLIKTRGQQVTLSCSPISGHRSVSWYQQTPGQGLQFLFEYFSETQRNKGNFPGRFSGRQFSNSRSEMNVSTLELGDSALYLCASSETGWETQYFGPGTRLLVL.

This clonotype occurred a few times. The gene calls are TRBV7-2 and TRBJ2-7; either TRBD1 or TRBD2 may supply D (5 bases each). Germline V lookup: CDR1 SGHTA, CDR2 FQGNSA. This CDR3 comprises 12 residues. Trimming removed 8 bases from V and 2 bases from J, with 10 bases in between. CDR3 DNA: TGTGCCAGCCGAGGGGTCACCTACGAGCAGTACTTC. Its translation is CASRGVTYEQYF.

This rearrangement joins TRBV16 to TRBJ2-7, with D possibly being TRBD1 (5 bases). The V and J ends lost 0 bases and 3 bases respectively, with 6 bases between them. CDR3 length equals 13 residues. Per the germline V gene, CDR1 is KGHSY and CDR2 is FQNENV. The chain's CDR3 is CASSQSGRYEQYF. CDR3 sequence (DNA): TGTGCCAGCAGCCAATCGGGGCGCTACGAGCAGTACTTC.

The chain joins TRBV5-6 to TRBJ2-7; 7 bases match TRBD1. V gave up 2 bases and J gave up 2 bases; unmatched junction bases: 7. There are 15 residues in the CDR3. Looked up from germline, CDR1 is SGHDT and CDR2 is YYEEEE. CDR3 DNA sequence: TGTGCCAGCAGCTTCCGGGACAGAACAACCTACGAGCAGTACTTC. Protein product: CASSFRDRTTYEQYF.

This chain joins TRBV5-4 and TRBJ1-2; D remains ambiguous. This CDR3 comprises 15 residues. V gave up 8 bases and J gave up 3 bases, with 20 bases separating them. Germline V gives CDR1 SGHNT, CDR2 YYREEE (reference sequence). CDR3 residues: CASTTDLGLDYGYTF. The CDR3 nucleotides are TGTGCCAGTACCACGGACCTCGGCCTGGACTATGGCTACACCTTC.

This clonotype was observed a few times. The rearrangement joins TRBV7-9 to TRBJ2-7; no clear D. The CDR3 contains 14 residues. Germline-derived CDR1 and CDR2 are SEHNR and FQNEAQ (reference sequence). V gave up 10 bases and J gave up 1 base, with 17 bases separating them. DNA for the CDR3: TGTGCCACCTACTCACTCCTCGGGTCCTACGAGCAGTACTTC. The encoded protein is CATYSLLGSYEQYF.

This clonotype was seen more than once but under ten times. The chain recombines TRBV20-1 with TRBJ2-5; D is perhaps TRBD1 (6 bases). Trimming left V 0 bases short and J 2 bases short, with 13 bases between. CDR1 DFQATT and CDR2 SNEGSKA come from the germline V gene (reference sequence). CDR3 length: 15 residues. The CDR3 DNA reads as TGCAGTGCTAGAGATTGGGGGACAACACAAGAGACCCAGTACTTC. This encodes CSARDWGTTQETQYF.

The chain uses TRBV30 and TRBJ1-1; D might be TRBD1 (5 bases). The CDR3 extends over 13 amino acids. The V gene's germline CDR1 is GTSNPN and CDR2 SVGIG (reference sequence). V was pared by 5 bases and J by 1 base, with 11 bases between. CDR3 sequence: CAWDLGANTEAFF. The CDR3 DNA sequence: TGTGCCTGGGACTTAGGGGCGAACACTGAAGCTTTCTTT.

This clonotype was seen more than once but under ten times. CDR3 sequence: CASSLSSGGAKNIQYF. In DNA, the CDR3 is TGTGCCAGCAGTTTAAGCTCGGGAGGGGCCAAAAACATTCAGTACTTC. J is TRBJ2-4 and V is TRBV12-3 or TRBV12-4; 8 bases map to TRBD2. V gave up 2 bases and J gave up 1 base; unmatched junction bases: 4. This CDR3 region has 16 residues.

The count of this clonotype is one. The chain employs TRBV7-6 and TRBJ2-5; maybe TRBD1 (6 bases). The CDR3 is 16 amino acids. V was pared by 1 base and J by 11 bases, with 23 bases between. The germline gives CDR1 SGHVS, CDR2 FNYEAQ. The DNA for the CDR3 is TGTGCCAGCAGCTTAGGTTTCCAGGGGAATGGCAATGAGCAGTACTTC. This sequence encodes CASSLGFQGNGNEQYF.

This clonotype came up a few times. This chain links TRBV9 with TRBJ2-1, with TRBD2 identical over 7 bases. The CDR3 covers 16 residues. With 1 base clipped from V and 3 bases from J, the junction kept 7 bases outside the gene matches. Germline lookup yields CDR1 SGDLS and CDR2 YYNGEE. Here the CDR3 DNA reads TGTGCCAGCAGCGTACTAGCGGAGACCCGCTACAATGAGCAGTTCTTC. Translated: CASSVLAETRYNEQFF. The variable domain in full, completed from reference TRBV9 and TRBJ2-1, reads DSGVTQTPKHLITATGQRVTLRCSPRSGDLSVYWYQQSLDQGLQFLIQYYNGEERAKGNILERFSAQQFPDLHSELNLSSLELGDSALYFCASSVLAETRYNEQFFGPGTRLTVL.

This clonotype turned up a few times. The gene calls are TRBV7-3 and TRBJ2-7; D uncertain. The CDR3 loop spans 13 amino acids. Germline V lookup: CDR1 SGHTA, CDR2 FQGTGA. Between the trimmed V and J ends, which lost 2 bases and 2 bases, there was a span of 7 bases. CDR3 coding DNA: TGTGCCAGCAGCTTAGGACGGCCCTACGAGCAGTACTTC. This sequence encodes CASSLGRPYEQYF.

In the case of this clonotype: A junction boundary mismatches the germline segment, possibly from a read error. The CDR3 region is CSAPWVSGANALTF. The CDR3 nucleotides read TGCAGTGCCCCCTGGGTCTCTGGGGCCAACGCCCTGACTTTC. The V call is TRBV20-1, the J call TRBJ2-6; D possibly corresponds to TRBD1 (5 bases). This CDR3 spans 14 amino acids. Germline values: CDR1 DFQATT, CDR2 SNEGSKA (reference sequence).

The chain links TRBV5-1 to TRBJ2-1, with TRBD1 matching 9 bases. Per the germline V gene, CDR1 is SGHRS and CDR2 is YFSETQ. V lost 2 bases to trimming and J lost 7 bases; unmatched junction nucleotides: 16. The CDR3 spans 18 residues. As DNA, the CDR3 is TGCGCCAGCAGCTTCGGACAGGGGCGGTCTAAGACCCCTAATGAGCAGTTCTTC. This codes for CASSFGQGRSKTPNEQFF.

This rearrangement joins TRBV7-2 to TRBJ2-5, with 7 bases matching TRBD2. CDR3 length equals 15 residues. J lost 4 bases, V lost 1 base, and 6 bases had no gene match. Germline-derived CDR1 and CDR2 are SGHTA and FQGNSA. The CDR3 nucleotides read TGTGCCAGCAGCTTAGGCGGCCGGGAGGTAGAGACCCAGTACTTC. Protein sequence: CASSLGGREVETQYF.

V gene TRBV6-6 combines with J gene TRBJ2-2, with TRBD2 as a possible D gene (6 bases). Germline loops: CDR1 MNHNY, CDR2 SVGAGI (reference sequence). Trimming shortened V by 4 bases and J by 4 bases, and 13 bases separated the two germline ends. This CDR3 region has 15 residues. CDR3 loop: CASSWLAGLTGELFF. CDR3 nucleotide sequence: TGTGCCAGCAGTTGGCTTGCGGGACTCACCGGGGAGCTGTTTTTT.